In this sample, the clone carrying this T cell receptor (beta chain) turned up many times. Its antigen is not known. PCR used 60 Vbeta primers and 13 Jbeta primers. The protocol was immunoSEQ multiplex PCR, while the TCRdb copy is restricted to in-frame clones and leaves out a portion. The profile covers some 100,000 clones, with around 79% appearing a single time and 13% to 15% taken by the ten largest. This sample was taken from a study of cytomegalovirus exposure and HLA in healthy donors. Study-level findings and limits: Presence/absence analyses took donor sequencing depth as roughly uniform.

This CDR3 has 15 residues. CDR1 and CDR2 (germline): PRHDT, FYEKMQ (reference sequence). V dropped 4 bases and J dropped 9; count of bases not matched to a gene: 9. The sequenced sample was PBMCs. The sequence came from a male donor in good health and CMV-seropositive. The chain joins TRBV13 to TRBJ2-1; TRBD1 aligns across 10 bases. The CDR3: CASSSPDRGRIEQFF. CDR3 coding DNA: TGTGCCAGCAGCTCACCGGACAGGGGGAGGATTGAGCAGTTCTTC.